This T cell receptor beta chain was identified in a study of identical twins. Study observations and caveats: Out-of-frame alpha sequences that twins shared showed excess low generation probability. Cord blood's abundant beta clonotypes had fewer insertions, unlike memory repertoires.

Template switching added a universal primer site; cDNA carried unique molecular identifiers. TCRdb reprocessed the 5' RACE reads via MiXCR and lists one record per CDR3 protein. The table shows 1.5 million to 2 million distinct CDR3 sequences, with roughly 35% occurring only once. This clonotype was found a few times. The antigen is undetermined. The CDR3 is made up of 16 amino acids. Germline CDR1 LGHDT, CDR2 YNNKEL (reference sequence). The V segment lost 1 base and the J segment 2 bases; nucleotides outside the gene matches: 4. Sequencing was done on a sample of cord blood. This chain joins TRBV3-1 and TRBJ2-3; TRBD2 aligns across 9 bases. This clonotype originated in a newborn girl in good health. CDR3 coding DNA: TGTGCCAGCAGCCAAGGGGCGGGGGGGAACACAGATACGCAGTATTTT. As protein: CASSQGAGGNTDTQYF.